This T cell receptor (beta chain) was identified in a study of T cells in Graves' hyperthyroidism and ophthalmopathy. Inclusion characteristics of ophthalmopathy patients comprised a Clinical Activity Score of at least 3, a NOSPECS grade of at least 4, and duration under 3 months. Germline CDR1 SGHVS, CDR2 FQNEAQ. Trimming pared 1 base from V and 4 bases from J, leaving 7 bases between. The CDR3 is made up of 13 amino acids. Remarks on this clonotype: Its antigen remains unknown. This may be a read error, as it is one base from a much larger clone.

Amplification of TCR beta CDR3 regions was performed using RNA transcripts as template. HTBI primers were the set used in a first-round RT-PCR of the TCR CDR3. TCRdb recomputed calls from the multiplex PCR reads with MiXCR, one row per CDR3 protein. This sample has about 380,000 distinct CDR3 sequences, with less than 20% found just once. Whole-study findings and limits: Among thyroid clonotypes expanded above 0.001, most also appeared in blood.

Sequences were obtained from blood. The sequence came from a man between 18 and 35 years old with Graves' ophthalmopathy. This chain connects TRBV7-8 to TRBJ2-5; D is unresolved. In DNA form, the CDR3 reads TGTGCCAGCAGCTTAGGACCGACAGAGACCCAGTACTTC. It is translated as CASSLGPTETQYF.